The 26 T cell receptor beta chains given below trace back to one sample, sequenced in a study of Ad26.COV2.S vaccination and SARS-CoV-2 variants. The treatment here: about 20 received Ad26.COV2.S at low or high dose, single or two shots; five or six received placebo; per-sample allocation not given. Samples came from day 63 after the first vaccine or placebo injection. TCRdb's table, derived via immunoSEQ multiplex PCR, lists solely in-frame clones and lacks some. The sample contains roughly 350,000 clones, approximately 86% of which appear only once. The sample consisted of peripheral blood, taken in a trial of Ad26.COV2.S vaccine versus placebo. Source of these receptors: a person aged 18-60 years who received the Ad26.COV2.S COVID-19 vaccine or a placebo.

The V gene is TRBV11-1, the J gene TRBJ1-3; no firm D call. The CDR3 is 14 residues long. Germline CDR1 is SGHAT and CDR2 is FQDESV (reference sequence). The V end was cut by 2 bases, the J end by 3 bases, with 8 bases between. This CDR3 is CASSLRGFGNTIYF. For the CDR3, the DNA is TGTGCCAGCAGCTTACGAGGGTTTGGAAACACCATATATTTT. The variable domain in full, completed from reference TRBV11-1 and TRBJ1-3, reads EAEVAQSPRYKITEKSQAVAFWCDPISGHATLYWYRQILGQGPELLVQFQDESVVDDSQLPKDRFSAERLKGVDSTLKIQPAELGDSAMYLCASSLRGFGNTIYFGEGSWLTVV.

The rearrangement joins TRBV5-1 to TRBJ2-7, with 10 positions matching TRBD1. Trimming at V came to 0 bases and at J to 4 bases, leaving 10 bases not matched to a gene. Germline V gene data show CDR1 as SGHRS and CDR2 as YFSETQ. The CDR3 extends over 17 amino acids. CDR3 in DNA: TGCGCCAGCAGCTTGGGGGGGACAGGGGCCTCCCCTTACGAGCAGTACTTC. It translates to CASSLGGTGASPYEQYF.

The chain uses TRBV19 and TRBJ1-2, with D uncertain. Germline lookup yields CDR1 LNHDA and CDR2 SQIVND (reference sequence). This CDR3 spans 13 amino acids. Trimming left V 3 bases short and J 8 bases short, with 13 bases between. Here the CDR3 reads CASSIVIGEGYTF. The DNA of the CDR3 is TGTGCCAGTAGTATTGTGATTGGCGAAGGCTACACCTTC.

The chain is built from TRBV7-2 and TRBJ1-5, with D maybe TRBD1 (5 bases). The CDR3 extends over 14 amino acids. Per germline, CDR1 SGHTA and CDR2 FQGNSA. Trimming removed 5 bases at V and 5 bases at J, with 13 bases between. The CDR3 DNA reads as TGTGCCAGCAGCCCTGAATTAGGGGATCAGCCCCAGCATTTT. Protein: CASSPELGDQPQHF.

The V gene is TRBV30, the J gene TRBJ1-1; D remains ambiguous. The CDR3 length is 14 residues. V lost 5 bases and J 6 bases, leaving 19 bases between the germline ends. In germline, CDR1 is GTSNPN, CDR2 SVGIG (reference sequence). The CDR3 region has the DNA TGTGCCTGGCACTCCTACACGCGACATTCTGAAGCTTTCTTT. Translating gives CAWHSYTRHSEAFF.

V and J are TRBV28 and TRBJ1-2; D is unclear. Trimming removed 2 bases at V and 1 base at J, with 5 bases between. Germline V gene lookup returns CDR1 MDHEN and CDR2 SYDVKM. The length of the CDR3 is 13 residues. CDR3 residues: CASSLTHNYGYTF. DNA for the CDR3: TGTGCCAGCAGTTTAACCCATAACTATGGCTACACCTTC.

V and J are TRBV5-1 and TRBJ1-1, with TRBD1 matching over 8 bases. The germline CDR1 and CDR2 sequences are SGHRS and YFSETQ. CDR3 length: 15 residues. The V segment lost 4 bases and the J segment 0 bases; nucleotides outside the gene matches: 5. The CDR3 loop is CASSTRTGMNTEAFF. As DNA, the CDR3 is TGCGCCAGCAGCACAAGGACAGGGATGAACACTGAAGCTTTCTTT.

The rearrangement uses TRBV9 and TRBJ1-1; the D is unclear. The germline V and J ends were trimmed by 4 bases and 0 bases, with 7 bases remaining between them. CDR3 length equals 13 residues. CDR1 and CDR2 (germline): SGDLS, YYNGEE. The DNA for the CDR3 is TGTGCCAGCAGCCCCCCCGTGAACACTGAAGCTTTCTTT. Translation gives CASSPPVNTEAFF.

The V and J genes are TRBV5-1 and TRBJ2-7; 12 bases align to TRBD2. Germline V gene lookup returns CDR1 SGHRS and CDR2 YFSETQ. CDR3 length: 14 residues. The trim removed 6 bases at V and 6 bases at J, leaving 7 bases unmatched. CDR3 bases: TGCGCCAGCACCCTAGCGGGAGGGCCTAGCGAGCAGTACTTC. Translated: CASTLAGGPSEQYF.

V usage is TRBV7-9 and J usage is TRBJ2-3; D assignment may be TRBD1 or TRBD2 (5 bases each). CDR1 is SEHNR, CDR2 FQNEAQ, per germline (reference sequence). The V and J ends lost 4 bases and 0 bases respectively, with 11 bases between them. The CDR3 length is 15 residues. CDR3 sequence reads: CASSSRDGSTDTQYF. As DNA, the CDR3 is TGTGCCAGCAGCTCCCGGGACGGTAGCACAGATACGCAGTATTTT. Complete variable domain (other parts from reference TRBV7-9 and TRBJ2-3): DTGVSQNPRHKITKRGQNVTFRCDPISEHNRLYWYRQTLGQGPEFLTYFQNEAQLEKSRLLSDRFSAERPKGSFSTLEIQRTEQGDSAMYLCASSSRDGSTDTQYFGPGTRLTVL.

In its sample, this clone was seen once. The rearrangement links TRBV6-2 or TRBV6-3 to TRBJ1-4; 9 bases agree with TRBD1. The CDR3 is 14 residues long. Germline lookup yields CDR1 MNHEY and CDR2 SVGEGT. The trim removed 7 bases at V and 8 bases at J, leaving 8 bases unmatched. CDR3 sequence: CASNPGDRDEKLFF. The CDR3 DNA reads TGTGCCAGCAACCCCGGGGACAGGGACGAAAAACTGTTTTTT.

The CDR3 sequence: CASSLNEGGYTF. In nucleotides, the CDR3 is TGTGCCAGCAGCTTAAACGAGGGTGGCTACACCTTC. This chain uses TRBV7-2 with TRBJ1-2; D remains ambiguous. The V gene lost 2 bases and the J gene lost 7 bases, with 8 bases spanning the gap. The germline gives CDR1 SGHTA, CDR2 FQGNSA. The CDR3 sequence is 12 residues long. The full variable domain, in which reference TRBV7-2 and TRBJ1-2 provide the parts outside the CDR3, is GAGVSQSPSNKVTEKGKDVELRCDPISGHTALYWYRQSLGQGLEFLIYFQGNSAPDKSGLPSDRFSAERTGGSVSTLTIQRTQQEDSAVYLCASSLNEGGYTFGSGTRLTVV.

The chain combines TRBV6-4 with TRBJ1-5; no firm D call. V lost 5 bases, J lost 6 bases, and 11 bases lay in between. The CDR3 has 13 amino acids. CDR1 and CDR2 (germline): MRHNA, SNTAGT. CDR3 loop: CASSRAPGQPQHF. As DNA, the CDR3 is TGTGCCAGCAGTCGGGCGCCTGGTCAGCCCCAGCATTTT.

The CDR3 DNA is TGTGCCAGCAGCCTTAGGGCAACTAATGAAAAACTGTTTTTT. This codes for CASSLRATNEKLFF. The rearrangement uses TRBV14 and TRBJ1-4; D gene ambiguous. CDR1 and CDR2 (germline): SGHDN, FVKESK. V dropped 4 bases and J dropped 0 bases, with 6 bases sitting between them. The CDR3 runs to 14 residues.

The chain recombines TRBV4-3 with TRBJ1-1; the match to TRBD1 covers 7 bases. The CDR3 length is 18 residues. Germline trimming cut 0 bases from V and 0 bases from J; bases unmatched to any gene: 10. Germline V gives CDR1 LGHNA, CDR2 YSLEER. The CDR3 DNA sequence: TGCGCCAGCAGCCAAGATCGAGGTCGGACAGGAATGAACACTGAAGCTTTCTTT. It codes for CASSQDRGRTGMNTEAFF.

V is TRBV27 and J is TRBJ2-7; either TRBD1 or TRBD2 may supply D (6 bases each). V lost 7 bases, J lost 3 bases, and 19 bases lay in between. The CDR3 contains 15 residues. The germline gives CDR1 MNHEY, CDR2 SMNVEV (reference sequence). The CDR3 DNA is TGTGCCAGCAAAGAGTCGACAGGAGCGGGCTACGAGCAGTACTTC. This translates into CASKESTGAGYEQYF.

The chain carries TRBV4-1 and TRBJ1-5; no clear D gene. The CDR3 runs to 15 residues. The germline V gene encodes CDR1 MGHRA and CDR2 YSYEKL. V gave up 0 bases and J gave up 4 bases, with 10 bases separating them. CDR3 loop: CASSQDSHTNQPQHF. In nucleotides, the CDR3 is TGCGCCAGCAGCCAAGATAGCCATACGAATCAGCCCCAGCATTTT.

This clone came up a few times. This chain uses TRBV28 with TRBJ1-5; maybe TRBD1 (5 bases). The CDR3 has 14 residues. Germline CDR1 reads MDHEN; CDR2 reads SYDVKM. The V end lost 4 bases, the J end lost 5 bases, and 12 bases lay between the germline ends. CDR3 bases: TGTGCCAGCAGTTCCCCCCCGGGGGATCAGCCCCAGCATTTT. Amino acid sequence: CASSSPPGDQPQHF.

This clone was seen once. The chain joins TRBV11-2 to TRBJ2-7; D not resolved. CDR3 size: 11 residues. The germline CDR1 and CDR2 sequences are SGHAT and FQNNGV. The V and J ends lost 3 bases and 6 bases respectively, with 6 bases between them. The CDR3 coding sequence is TGTGCCAGCAGCTTCGGTTCCGAGCAGTACTTC. Its protein is CASSFGSEQYF.

This clone was counted only a few times. The chain recombines TRBV18 with TRBJ1-1, with a tentative D call TRBD1 (5 bases). Germline V gene lookup returns CDR1 KGHSH and CDR2 LQKENI. Trimming pared 3 bases from V and 5 bases from J, leaving 10 bases between. The CDR3 sequence is 13 residues long. The CDR3 is CASSPGARTEAFF. The CDR3 nucleotides are TGTGCCAGCTCACCCGGGGCCCGGACTGAAGCTTTCTTT.

Only one count was recorded for this clone. This chain uses TRBV11-2 with TRBJ2-4; no reliable D call. Germline CDR1 reads SGHAT; CDR2 reads FQNNGV. Trimming pared 3 bases from V and 6 bases from J, leaving 15 bases between. The CDR3 loop spans 15 amino acids. The CDR3 coding sequence is TGTGCCAGCAGCTTCCGTCAGGATCCTAGAAACATTCAGTACTTC. Its translation: CASSFRQDPRNIQYF. The whole variable domain, remainder taken from reference TRBV11-2 and TRBJ2-4, is EAGVAQSPRYKIIEKRQSVAFWCNPISGHATLYWYQQILGQGPKLLIQFQNNGVVDDSQLPKDRFSAERLKGVDSTLKIQPAKLEDSAVYLCASSFRQDPRNIQYFGAGTRLSVL.

The chain uses TRBV28 and TRBJ2-1; unclear D gene. The germline V gene encodes CDR1 MDHEN and CDR2 SYDVKM. This CDR3 has 16 amino acids. Trimming cost V 5 bases and J 5 bases, with 19 bases left between them. CDR3 in DNA: TGTGCCAGCAGTGCGCCGACGCTGCAGTCAAACAATGAGCAGTTCTTC. It is translated as CASSAPTLQSNNEQFF.

The rearrangement uses TRBV5-1 and TRBJ1-1; 9 bases line up with TRBD1. V gave up 4 bases and J gave up 7 bases; unmatched junction bases: 8. The CDR3 is 14 residues long. Germline CDR1 SGHRS, CDR2 YFSETQ. The CDR3 nucleotides read TGCGCCAGCAGCCTTCTTCGGACAGGGGTTGAAGCTTTCTTT. Translation gives CASSLLRTGVEAFF.

This clone was found a few times. The genes are TRBV9 and TRBJ1-2, with 7 bases identical to TRBD1. There are 16 residues in the CDR3. V trimming: 2 bases; J trimming: 6 bases; junction bases outside the gene matches: 13. Germline CDR1 SGDLS, CDR2 YYNGEE. CDR3 bases: TGTGCCAGCAGCGTCCTTCCCGGGACAGACCAGGATGGCTACACCTTC. Its protein product is CASSVLPGTDQDGYTF.

The rearrangement joins TRBV5-1 to TRBJ2-1; tentative D call: TRBD2 (6 bases). CDR3 length: 17 residues. V was cut by 0 bases and J by 2 bases, with 15 bases left in between. The germline V gene has CDR1 SGHRS and CDR2 YFSETQ. This CDR3 reads CASSLVGGRGAYNEQFF. The CDR3 coding sequence is TGCGCCAGCAGCTTGGTTGGGGGGAGAGGCGCCTACAATGAGCAGTTCTTC.

The chain employs TRBV4-3 and TRBJ2-7; TRBD1 might be the D (5 bases). V was trimmed by 0 bases and J by 2 bases, leaving 14 bases between them. CDR3 length: 16 residues. Germline lookup yields CDR1 LGHNA and CDR2 YSLEER. The CDR3 region has the DNA TGCGCCAGCAGCCAAGAGGCCACAGGTATAACCTACGAGCAGTACTTC. It is translated as CASSQEATGITYEQYF.